These 14 T cell receptor beta chains share one sample of origin, sequenced in a study of T cell changes during pregnancy in multiple sclerosis. Generated by immunoSEQ multiplex PCR, the TCRdb table keeps only in-frame clones and is missing some. The sample lists 60,000 or so clones, 91% seen once, with around 0.9% in the top ten. The input for sequencing was peripheral blood, taken before pregnancy. Source of these receptors: a female donor with multiple sclerosis, enrolled in a pregnancy study.

The CDR3 region has the DNA TGTGCCAGTAGTCGGGACAGGGCTAACTATGGCTACACCTTC. Protein product: CASSRDRANYGYTF. V usage is TRBV19 and J usage is TRBJ1-2; 9 positions agree with TRBD1. Germline V CDR1 and CDR2: LNHDA, SQIVND (reference sequence). The CDR3 is 14 amino acids. J gave up 0 bases and V 5 bases, and 1 base lay outside the gene matches.

The V call is TRBV29-1, the J call TRBJ1-5; D remains ambiguous. CDR1 SQVTM and CDR2 ANQGSEA come from the germline V gene. Between the trimmed V and J ends, which lost 4 bases and 6 bases, there was a span of 10 bases. The CDR3 runs 12 residues. In DNA form, the CDR3 reads TGCAGCGTTGGGGCAGAGGGTCAGCCCCAGCATTTT. Protein product: CSVGAEGQPQHF.

V usage is TRBV25-1 and J usage is TRBJ2-7; 8 bases match TRBD1. Trimming cost V 6 bases and J 2 bases; bases outside gene matches: 6. The CDR3 runs 14 residues. Germline values: CDR1 MGHDK, CDR2 SYGVNS. The CDR3 loop reads CASRRETGAYEQYF. CDR3 nucleotides: TGTGCCAGCAGAAGGGAGACAGGGGCCTACGAGCAGTACTTC.

To note about this clone: Other nucleotide sequences in the sample specify the same CDR3. The chain is built from TRBV18 and TRBJ1-5; possibly TRBD1 for D (5 bases). CDR3 length: 15 residues. Trimming removed 2 bases at V and 1 base at J, with 9 bases between. Per the germline V gene, CDR1 is KGHSH and CDR2 is LQKENI. DNA of the CDR3: TGTGCCAGCTCACCAAATCAGGGAAGCAATCAGCCCCAGCATTTT. Protein product: CASSPNQGSNQPQHF.

The chain couples TRBV27 to TRBJ2-5, with 8 bases that match TRBD2. Germline CDR1 and CDR2: MNHEY and SMNVEV (reference sequence). V was clipped by 9 bases and J by 0 bases; unmatched bases: 3. This CDR3 has 13 amino acids. CDR3 region: CASSGGNQETQYF. The CDR3 DNA reads as TGTGCCAGTTCGGGGGGGAACCAAGAGACCCAGTACTTC.

This clone occurred a few times. This chain links TRBV7-3 with TRBJ1-6; perhaps TRBD1 as D (6 bases). This CDR3 contains 14 residues. The V end was cut by 2 bases, the J end by 10 bases, with 12 bases between. Germline CDR1 SGHTA, CDR2 FQGTGA. The CDR3 is CASSLGAGESPLHF. CDR3 nucleotide sequence: TGTGCCAGCAGCTTAGGTGCAGGGGAATCACCCCTCCACTTT. Complete variable domain (other parts from reference TRBV7-3 and TRBJ1-6): GAGVSQTPSNKVTEKGKYVELRCDPISGHTALYWYRQSLGQGPEFLIYFQGTGAADDSGLPNDRFFAVRPEGSVSTLKIQRTERGDSAVYLCASSLGAGESPLHFGNGTRLTVT.

This chain uses TRBV18 with TRBJ2-7; TRBD2 is a possible D gene (6 bases). The CDR3 has 18 amino acids. The ends were cut back, 1 base at V and 4 bases at J, with 23 bases in the middle. CDR1 KGHSH and CDR2 LQKENI come from the germline V gene. CDR3: CASSPLPGTAGIPYEQYF. Written as DNA, the CDR3 is TGTGCCAGCTCACCACTGCCGGGGACTGCGGGAATCCCGTACGAGCAGTACTTC. Variable domain in full (rest from reference TRBV18 and TRBJ2-7): NAGVMQNPRHLVRRRGQEARLRCSPMKGHSHVYWYRQLPEEGLKFMVYLQKENIIDESGMPKERFSAEFPKEGPSILRIQQVVRGDSAAYFCASSPLPGTAGIPYEQYFGPGTRLTVT.

V is TRBV19 and J is TRBJ1-1; D not resolved. V was trimmed by 7 bases and J by 4 bases, leaving 19 bases between them. Germline V lookup: CDR1 LNHDA, CDR2 SQIVND (reference sequence). The CDR3 covers 15 residues. The chain's CDR3 is CASTTPRGSGTEAFF. CDR3 sequence (DNA): TGTGCCAGTACCACCCCCCGAGGGTCGGGCACTGAAGCTTTCTTT.

The chain couples TRBV6-4 to TRBJ1-1, with a possible D match to TRBD1 (6 bases). The CDR3 is 13 residues long. Trimming left V 8 bases short and J 1 base short, with 11 bases between. From germline, CDR1 is MRHNA and CDR2 SNTAGT. The CDR3 DNA reads as TGTGCCAGCGGAACAGGGCCGAACACTGAAGCTTTCTTT. Translated, it gives CASGTGPNTEAFF.

The chain uses TRBV19 and TRBJ2-7; the match to TRBD2 covers 11 bases. CDR1 LNHDA and CDR2 SQIVND come from the germline V gene (reference sequence). The CDR3 has 15 amino acids. After removal of 5 bases from V and 5 bases from J, the junction contained 8 bases not matched to a gene. CDR3 DNA: TGTGCCAGTAGTCTTAGCGGGGGGGCCGGTGACGAGCAGTACTTC. Its protein product is CASSLSGGAGDEQYF. The entire variable domain, with the rest obtained from reference TRBV19 and TRBJ2-7, is as follows: DGGITQSPKYLFRKEGQNVTLSCEQNLNHDAMYWYRQDPGQGLRLIYYSQIVNDFQKGDIAEGYSVSREKKESFPLTVTSAQKNPTAFYLCASSLSGGAGDEQYFGPGTRLTVT.

On this clone itself: Other DNA variants within this sample encode the same CDR3. The V and J genes are TRBV29-1 and TRBJ2-3; 12 nucleotides line up with TRBD1. J gave up 1 base and V 6 bases, and 2 bases lay outside the gene matches. The germline V gene encodes CDR1 SQVTM and CDR2 ANQGSEA. This CDR3 spans 14 amino acids. The chain's CDR3 is CSVGTGGGTDTQYF. The CDR3 DNA is TGCAGCGTGGGGACAGGGGGCGGCACAGATACGCAGTATTTT.

The chain couples TRBV19 to TRBJ1-3; tentative D call: TRBD1 (5 bases). Germline CDR1 LNHDA, CDR2 SQIVND (reference sequence). CDR3 size: 14 residues. Trimming shortened V by 6 bases and J by 0 bases, and 9 bases separated the two germline ends. The DNA for the CDR3 is TGTGCCAGTAGCCAGGGCGGCTCTGGAAACACCATATATTTT. Its protein is CASSQGGSGNTIYF.

This clone was detected only a few times. V usage is TRBV9 and J usage is TRBJ1-1; 7 nucleotides align to TRBD1. Germline V lookup: CDR1 SGDLS, CDR2 YYNGEE. The CDR3 runs to 16 residues. V shed 0 bases, J shed 0 bases, and the junction held 5 bases outside the gene matches. The CDR3 nucleotides are TGTGCCAGCAGCGTAGAAGGACAGGAGATGAACACTGAAGCTTTCTTT. Translation: CASSVEGQEMNTEAFF.

J is TRBJ2-3 and V is TRBV6-1; no clear D. The CDR3 contains 9 residues. The germline CDR1 and CDR2 sequences are MNHNS and SASEGT. Deletions cut 5 bases from V and 12 bases from J, with 6 bases between. The CDR3 is CASSSPQYF. The CDR3 coding sequence is TGTGCCAGCAGTTCCCCTCAGTATTTT.